What follows are 20 T cell receptor beta chains derived from one specimen sequenced in a study of blood T cell repertoires in COVID-19. The data were produced by immunoSEQ multiplex PCR, yet TCRdb's version contains in-frame clones alone and is incomplete. The sample contains about 100,000 clones, around four fifths of which appear only once. The material sequenced was peripheral blood. The receptors originated from a man aged 45-65 years with active or convalescent COVID-19.

The chain combines TRBV15 with TRBJ2-7, with 7 bases that match TRBD1. This CDR3 spans 14 amino acids. V lost 11 bases to trimming and J lost 0 bases; unmatched junction nucleotides: 10. Per the germline V gene, CDR1 is LNHNV and CDR2 is YYDKDF (reference sequence). The CDR3 DNA is TGTGCCCCGAGGGACAGCCGAAGCTCCTACGAGCAGTACTTC. Amino acids: CAPRDSRSSYEQYF. The full variable domain, rest sourced from reference TRBV15 and TRBJ2-7, is DAMVIQNPRYQVTQFGKPVTLSCSQTLNHNVMYWYQQKSSQAPKLLFHYYDKDFNNEADTPDNFQSRRPNTSFCFLDIRSPGLGDTAMYLCAPRDSRSSYEQYFGPGTRLTVT.

The J gene is TRBJ2-3, the V gene TRBV4-1, with D perhaps TRBD2 (6 bases). The CDR3 is 15 amino acids. CDR1 and CDR2 (germline): MGHRA, YSYEKL. Trimming stripped 6 bases from V and 3 bases from J, with 16 bases between. The CDR3, as DNA: TGCGCCAGCAGAGCCGGGACTCTCGTAACAGATACGCAGTATTTT. It translates to CASRAGTLVTDTQYF.

This clone was detected only a few times. This rearrangement joins TRBV15 to TRBJ1-5; the D gene is possibly TRBD1 (6 bases). The CDR3 is 17 residues long. The germline V gene encodes CDR1 LNHNV and CDR2 YYDKDF (reference sequence). The V gene lost 0 bases and the J gene lost 1 base, with 13 bases spanning the gap. CDR3 DNA: TGTGCCACCAGCAGAGATAGGGGGGGAAGAAGCAATCAGCCCCAGCATTTT. Residues: CATSRDRGGRSNQPQHF.

The chain couples TRBV9 to TRBJ2-1, with 11 nucleotides matching TRBD2. Germline V gives CDR1 SGDLS, CDR2 YYNGEE. J was trimmed by 7 bases and V by 3 bases; bases with no gene match: 9. The CDR3 is 16 amino acids. As DNA, the CDR3 is TGTGCCAGCAGCGCGATGGGGACTAGCGGCAGAAATGAGCAGTTCTTC. Protein product: CASSAMGTSGRNEQFF.

The rearrangement uses TRBV27 and TRBJ2-1; D unresolved. The CDR3 contains 12 residues. Trimming removed 4 bases from V and 9 bases from J, with 10 bases in between. CDR1 is MNHEY and CDR2 is SMNVEV in the germline V gene (reference sequence). The CDR3 bases are TGTGCCAGCAGTTCCTACGAGTTTGAGCAGTTCTTC. Translation: CASSSYEFEQFF.

This clone came up a few times. The rearrangement uses TRBV15 and TRBJ2-1; 14 bases match TRBD2. CDR1 and CDR2 from the germline V gene are LNHNV and YYDKDF (reference sequence). J lost 5 bases, V lost 0 bases, and 3 bases had no gene match. The CDR3 extends over 17 amino acids. Here the CDR3 reads CATSRDVTSGRDNEQFF. The CDR3 DNA is TGTGCCACCAGCAGAGATGTGACTAGCGGGAGGGACAATGAGCAGTTCTTC.

The chain employs TRBV5-1 and TRBJ1-1; no firm D call. V dropped 2 bases and J dropped 1 base, with 9 bases sitting between them. CDR1 is SGHRS, CDR2 YFSETQ, per germline. CDR3 length equals 14 residues. The CDR3 DNA reads TGCGCCAGCAGCTTTCCGGGGTCGAACACTGAAGCTTTCTTT. Protein product: CASSFPGSNTEAFF. The full variable domain, its missing parts supplied by reference TRBV5-1 and TRBJ1-1, is KAGVTQTPRYLIKTRGQQVTLSCSPISGHRSVSWYQQTPGQGLQFLFEYFSETQRNKGNFPGRFSGRQFSNSRSEMNVSTLELGDSALYLCASSFPGSNTEAFFGQGTRLTVV.

The chain has TRBV6-5 and TRBJ1-2; 7 nucleotides line up with TRBD1. Trimming took 6 bases from V and 4 from J; bases not matched to a gene: 5. The V gene's germline CDR1 is MNHEY and CDR2 SVGAGI. The CDR3 sequence is 13 residues long. CDR3 in DNA: TGTGCCAGCAGGCCGGGACAGTTCTATGGCTACACCTTC. Its protein is CASRPGQFYGYTF.

The chain is built from TRBV28 and TRBJ2-5; no definite D call. The CDR3 length is 13 residues. The germline V and J ends were trimmed by 1 base and 2 bases, with 5 bases remaining between them. Germline V gives CDR1 MDHEN, CDR2 SYDVKM. The CDR3 is CASSLFGQETQYF. For the CDR3, the DNA is TGTGCCAGCAGTTTATTCGGGCAAGAGACCCAGTACTTC.

The chain employs TRBV7-3 and TRBJ2-2; 8 nucleotides agree with TRBD1. The CDR3 runs to 15 residues. Germline V gene lookup returns CDR1 SGHTA and CDR2 FQGTGA. J was trimmed by 1 base and V by 6 bases; bases with no gene match: 4. DNA for the CDR3: TGTGCCAGCAGATCACAGGGGGGGAACACCGGGGAGCTGTTTTTT. As protein: CASRSQGGNTGELFF.

The rearrangement uses TRBV5-5 and TRBJ1-2; possibly TRBD1 for D (6 bases). This CDR3 is 14 amino acids long. The V end was cut by 0 bases, the J end by 7 bases, with 13 bases between. Per the germline V gene, CDR1 is SGHKS and CDR2 is YYEKEE (reference sequence). The CDR3 nucleotides read TGTGCCAGCAGCTTGGGACAGGACAGACGTGGCTACACCTTC. Its protein is CASSLGQDRRGYTF.

This chain joins TRBV7-8 and TRBJ2-5, with D tentatively TRBD1 (5 bases). CDR3 length: 14 residues. V shed 6 bases and J shed 5 bases, with 16 bases lying between them. Looked up from germline, CDR1 is SGHVS and CDR2 is FQNEAQ. CDR3 region: CASRDGRAGETQYF. CDR3 DNA: TGTGCCAGCAGGGATGGCAGGGCTGGGGAGACCCAGTACTTC.

The chain has TRBV24-1 and TRBJ1-2, with D perhaps TRBD1 (6 bases). Germline CDR1 KGHDR, CDR2 SFDVKD. CDR3 length: 15 residues. Trimming pared 4 bases from V and 6 bases from J, leaving 17 bases between. The CDR3 here is CATSEAQQGVDGYTF. The CDR3, as DNA: TGTGCCACCAGTGAAGCCCAACAGGGAGTTGATGGCTACACCTTC.

This chain connects TRBV3-1 (or the pseudogene TRBV3-2) to TRBJ2-2; D unclear. V gave up 4 bases and J gave up 4 bases, with 7 bases separating them. This CDR3 is 13 amino acids long. Germline CDR1 is LGHDT and CDR2 is YNNKEL (reference sequence). The CDR3 nucleotides are TGTGCCAGCAGCCCTTATTCCACCGGGGAGCTGTTTTTT. Translating gives CASSPYSTGELFF.

The V and J genes are TRBV9 and TRBJ1-6; TRBD1 matches 7 bases. Trimming cost V 3 bases and J 9 bases; bases outside gene matches: 9. The CDR3 is made up of 15 amino acids. Germline lookup yields CDR1 SGDLS and CDR2 YYNGEE. Written as DNA, the CDR3 is TGTGCCAGCAGCGCCGAGGGGGCGTACAGTTCACCCCTCCACTTT. It encodes CASSAEGAYSSPLHF.

This chain connects TRBV6-5 to TRBJ2-6; D might be TRBD2 (5 bases). There are 14 residues in the CDR3. V was pared by 6 bases and J by 2 bases, with 8 bases between. Germline loops: CDR1 MNHEY, CDR2 SVGAGI. The CDR3, as DNA: TGTGCCAGCAGGGGGAGTGCTGGGGCCAACGTCCTGACTTTC. Residues: CASRGSAGANVLTF.

The rearrangement links TRBV19 to TRBJ1-5; TRBD1 is a possible D gene (5 bases). V was pared by 0 bases and J by 2 bases, with 8 bases between. The germline V gene has CDR1 LNHDA and CDR2 SQIVND (reference sequence). This CDR3 is built from 15 residues. CDR3 coding DNA: TGTGCCAGTAGTATAGAGGGGGGTCGCAATCAGCCCCAGCATTTT. Protein product: CASSIEGGRNQPQHF.

The V gene is TRBV9, the J gene TRBJ2-1; 10 bases map to TRBD2. Trimming at V came to 5 bases and at J to 4 bases, leaving 6 bases not matched to a gene. The CDR3 is 15 amino acids. Looked up from germline, CDR1 is SGDLS and CDR2 is YYNGEE. The DNA of the CDR3 is TGTGCCAGCAGTTCAGGGACTAGCGTTTACAATGAGCAGTTCTTC. This codes for CASSSGTSVYNEQFF.

V is TRBV7-3 and J is TRBJ2-2; D call uncertain. The CDR3 loop spans 13 amino acids. Trimming removed 4 bases from V and 0 bases from J, with 3 bases in between. Germline values: CDR1 SGHTA, CDR2 FQGTGA. The CDR3 DNA reads as TGTGCCAGCAGCTCCGCGAACACCGGGGAGCTGTTTTTT. Encoded protein: CASSSANTGELFF.

This rearrangement joins TRBV28 to TRBJ2-3, with D tentatively TRBD2 (6 bases). The V and J ends lost 3 bases and 3 bases respectively, with 13 bases between them. Germline CDR1 MDHEN, CDR2 SYDVKM. The CDR3 extends over 15 amino acids. CDR3 loop: CASSFGGRGTDTQYF. The CDR3 coding sequence is TGTGCCAGCAGTTTCGGAGGGCGCGGGACAGATACGCAGTATTTT.